What follows is one TCR beta chain and its context. This clone is a singleton in its sample. No cognate antigen has been identified for it. Base quality data are lacking; no much larger clone is found one base away. Sequences SNHLY (CDR1) and FYNNEI (CDR2) are obtained from the germline V gene. The CDR3 spans 12 residues, from the cysteine through the phenylalanine. Only CDR3 DNA is held: 36 bases, read in frame from base 1. The data derive from a study of cytomegalovirus exposure and HLA in healthy donors (dated by TCRdb to between 2016 and 2019). About the full investigation: The 500 to 700 repertoires of the first cohort and the 95 to 150 validation repertoires were produced on the same platform, according to a later analysis. The study aimed to test whether signatures of past pathogen exposure could be identified by cataloging public T cell receptors. In addition to the first cohort of approximately 650 subjects, a separate validation cohort of 130 or so different subjects was used. To predict cytomegalovirus infection status, the study combined high-throughput TCR immunosequencing, statistical association of individual TCRs with disease status, and machine learning. Overall study results and their limits: While some public TCRs were present in many individuals, most TCR sequences turned up only very rarely across donors. According to the authors, the approach could potentially be generalized to other disease states and immunological phenotypes. The classifier was reported to diagnose cytomegalovirus status with high specificity and sensitivity in both the original and validation cohorts. A later analysis lacked HLA typing for the validation cohort, so it scored co-occurrence in that cohort across all 110 or so repertoires. In the study, some 180 TCR beta chains were listed as associated with cytomegalovirus. Of the cluster scores, 90% to 95% were above 0 in a later analysis, which found that TCRs clustered in the first cohort also tended to co-occur in the 120 or so validation repertoires. A few of the identified cytomegalovirus-associated TCR beta chains were confirmed in vitro to be specific for cytomegalovirus antigens.

The donors were included in the validation cohort of 130 or so subjects, a group kept apart from the roughly 680-subject first cohort. Libraries were prepared through the immunoSEQ multiplex PCR assay. Per the source publication's procedure: A statistical classification framework was developed to diagnose cytomegalovirus status using the catalog of TCR beta chain sequences. TCRdb retrieved this table from immuneACCESS and kept in-frame rearrangements only. Not all clones are present; in checked studies, unresolved V genes account for under half, and no reason is known for the remainder. Clone size and the V and J calls come from that table; the DNA yielded D and trimming. Counted in this sample were about 120,000 clones; approximately 90% of them appeared once. The ten largest clones capture about 1.9% of the sample.

The receptor was derived from a woman under 30 in good health and CMV-seronegative. This chain is built from TRBV2 and TRBJ2-3; 10 of the junction bases match TRBD2. The sample was PBMCs. The bases read TGTGGGACTAGCGGAGACACAGATACGCAGTATTTT. Its protein is CGTSGDTDTQYF. When the CDR3 is completed using the reference TRBV2 and TRBJ2-3 genes on either side, the full variable domain is EPEVTQTPSHQVTQMGQEVILRCVPISNHLYFYWYRQILGQKVEFLVSFYNNEISEKSEIFDDQFSVERPDGSNFTLKIRSTKLEDSAMYFCGTSGDTDTQYFGPGTRLTVL.